Below, 8 T cell receptor beta chains from the same sample are listed, as sequenced in a study of memory CD8 T cells in hepatitis C reinfection. Time point specified: peak reinfection, 3 to 8 weeks after reinfection detection. The sorted cells went straight to TCR sequencing with no prior in vitro expansion. Profiled with immunoSEQ multiplex PCR; TCRdb holds only in-frame clones, not every one. The sample has some 40,000 clones; 70% to 90% are singletons. The source material was naive CD8+ T cells sorted from blood. These receptors came from a man between 18 and 29 years old with hepatitis C virus infection.

The chain recombines TRBV19 with TRBJ2-1; 7 bases agree with TRBD1. V trimming: 1 base; J trimming: 8 bases; junction bases outside the gene matches: 8. CDR3 length equals 15 residues. Germline V lookup: CDR1 LNHDA, CDR2 SQIVND (reference sequence). CDR3 nucleotide sequence: TGTGCCAGTAGTATAGGACAGGGTACGTATGATGAGCAGTTCTTC. Translated, it gives CASSIGQGTYDEQFF.

The rearrangement joins TRBV5-1 to TRBJ2-7; TRBD2 matches at 10 bases. The V segment lost 3 bases and the J segment 5 bases; nucleotides outside the gene matches: 26. The CDR3 runs 21 residues. Germline CDR1 SGHRS, CDR2 YFSETQ. The CDR3 is CASSSGLKLASGSLLADEQYF. The CDR3 DNA sequence: TGCGCCAGCAGCTCCGGCCTCAAACTAGCTAGCGGGAGCCTTTTGGCGGACGAGCAGTACTTC.

The rearrangement uses TRBV11-2 and TRBJ1-1; 8 positions match TRBD1. Germline-derived CDR1 and CDR2 are SGHAT and FQNNGV. The CDR3 totals 14 residues. Trimming cost V 0 bases and J 4 bases; bases outside gene matches: 1. This CDR3 reads CASSLETGATEAFF. DNA for the CDR3: TGTGCCAGCAGCTTAGAGACAGGGGCCACTGAAGCTTTCTTT.

J is TRBJ2-5 and V is TRBV13; maybe TRBD1 (5 bases). V gave up 0 bases and J gave up 0 bases, with 8 bases separating them. Germline V gene sequence: CDR1 PRHDT, CDR2 FYEKMQ (reference sequence). The CDR3 contains 15 residues. The CDR3 coding sequence is TGTGCCAGCAGCTTAGGAGAGGACAACCAAGAGACCCAGTACTTC. Translation: CASSLGEDNQETQYF. The full variable domain, completed using reference TRBV13 and TRBJ2-5, is AAGVIQSPRHLIKEKRETATLKCYPIPRHDTVYWYQQGPGQDPQFLISFYEKMQSDKGSIPDRFSAQQFSDYHSELNMSSLELGDSALYFCASSLGEDNQETQYFGPGTRLLVL.

The V call is TRBV6-6, the J call TRBJ2-5, with 8 positions matching TRBD2. Germline assignment: CDR1 MNHNY and CDR2 SVGAGI (reference sequence). The length of the CDR3 is 14 residues. J gave up 11 bases and V 6 bases, and 14 bases lay outside the gene matches. The CDR3 coding sequence is TGTGCCAGCAGAGCCCGGGGGGGGCTGGGGGAGCAGTACTTC. It is translated as CASRARGGLGEQYF.

The chain carries TRBV27 and TRBJ2-1; D perhaps matches TRBD1 (5 bases). Germline V gene lookup returns CDR1 MNHEY and CDR2 SMNVEV (reference sequence). Deletions cut 5 bases from V and 5 bases from J, with 16 bases between. This CDR3 comprises 15 residues. This CDR3 reads CASSAPPAGHNEQFF. CDR3 sequence (DNA): TGTGCCAGCAGTGCCCCCCCGGCAGGGCACAATGAGCAGTTCTTC.

This chain uses TRBV27 with TRBJ2-2, with 13 bases lining up with TRBD2. CDR1 and CDR2 (germline): MNHEY, SMNVEV (reference sequence). This CDR3 has 17 residues. V shed 5 bases and J 5 bases; nucleotides not matched to a gene: 8. CDR3 DNA: TGTGCCAGCAGTCCCTGGGGACTAGCGGGGAAAACCGGGGAGCTGTTTTTT. It yields the protein CASSPWGLAGKTGELFF.

V and J are TRBV7-6 and TRBJ2-2, with 8 bases that match TRBD1. V lost 5 bases, J lost 7 bases, and 15 bases stayed unmatched. Germline CDR1 is SGHVS and CDR2 is FNYEAQ. The CDR3 runs to 17 residues. In DNA, the CDR3 is TGTGCCAGCAGCCCTTCCACCCGGACAGGGACGGGCGGGGAGCTGTTTTTT. It yields the protein CASSPSTRTGTGGELFF.